This T cell receptor (beta chain) originates from a study of tumor-infiltrating lymphocytes in primary liver carcinoma. Study-level background: Tumors were stage T1-T3 N0M0, roughly 4 to 10 cm across.

CDR3 length: 16 amino acids. Germline CDR1 SGHAT, CDR2 FQNNGV. V lost 5 bases to trimming and J lost 7 bases, with 23 bases between them. Priming with a constant-region primer yielded TCR beta cDNA from roughly 490 ng total RNA. Researchers made the TCR beta libraries by running three nested multiplex PCR rounds with slightly modified ARM-PCR. The study ran its first two PCR rounds for approximately 11 cycles each, using TRBV1-TRBV30 forward primers and a C-beta reverse primer. TCRdb ran MiXCR on the multiplex PCR reads and lists one entry per CDR3 protein. The table includes around 80,000 distinct CDR3 sequences, 69% detected once. Both RNA and DNA were isolated together from about 21-30 mg of bulk tissue that had not been sorted. The patients carried chronic HBV infection and had received no treatment.

The genes are TRBV11-2 and TRBJ1-1; D is undetermined. Sequenced sample: tumor-adjacent normal liver tissue. The receptor was isolated from a man in his forties with primary liver carcinoma and hepatitis B virus infection. The CDR3 coding sequence is TGTGCCAGCAGCCGAGGTAGGGCATGGATCTTCATTGAAGCTTTCTTT. It is translated as CASSRGRAWIFIEAFF.